This T cell receptor beta chain was captured by sequencing in a study of blood T cell repertoires in COVID-19. Whole-study context: Nucleic acid was either cDNA or gDNA, and it came from T cells, B-cell-depleted T cells, or PBMCs.

Germline V lookup: CDR1 SEHNR, CDR2 FQNEAQ (reference sequence). This CDR3 is 16 amino acids long. The V gene end was trimmed by 5 bases and the J gene end by 10 bases; junction bases not matched to a gene: 9. In the original processing: Amplification of reference gene primers was used by the study to estimate nucleated cell counts. Clones were sequenced by immunoSEQ multiplex PCR, and TCRdb holds only the in-frame ones, with some missing. V, J and clone size are taken as reported in that table, and D and trimming were inferred from the DNA itself. Of roughly 100,000 clones listed, about 85% are singletons.

The chain joins TRBV7-9 to TRBJ1-6; 12 bases are a match to TRBD1. The sequenced sample consisted of peripheral blood. This TCR was sampled from a man aged 45-65 years with acute or convalescent COVID-19. The CDR3: CASSPRDRGHGSPLHF. CDR3 sequence (DNA): TGTGCCAGCAGCCCGAGGGACAGGGGGCATGGATCACCCCTCCACTTT.